The rows below give T cell receptor beta chains drawn from one sample of a study of T cells expressing NK-cell markers. For each CDR3 protein, TCRdb gives one entry from its re-call of the 5' RACE reads, without DNA. The sample's table shows around 470,000 distinct CDR3 sequences. The sequenced sample was blood T cells: a sorted CD56 or NKG2C T cell subset, CD4+ or CD8+ T cells, or bulk PBMC T cells (not recorded which). The source is a woman aged 45-65 years in good health. Each CDR3 is given with its conserved first and last residue.

CDR3 protein: CSVEGRLAQETQYF; J gene: TRBJ2-5; V gene: TRBV29-1
CDR3 protein: CASSQIRLGRGKNTEAFF; J gene: TRBJ1-1; V gene: TRBV5-1
CDR3 protein: CASSNRDTGTDTQYF; J gene: TRBJ2-3; V gene: TRBV3-1
CDR3 protein: CASSDRASSTDTQYF; J gene: TRBJ2-3; V gene: TRBV10-2
CDR3 protein: CASSLVRGAYNEQFF; J gene: TRBJ2-1; V gene: TRBV5-6
CDR3 protein: CASRGRAKNIQYF; J gene: TRBJ2-4; V gene: TRBV12-3/TRBV12-4
CDR3 protein: CASSNQGYQETQYF; J gene: TRBJ2-5; V gene: TRBV5-1
CDR3 protein: CASRRTGGRNNEQFF; J gene: TRBJ2-1; V gene: TRBV4-1
CDR3 protein: CASSDTTNTEAFF; J gene: TRBJ1-1; V gene: TRBV11-2
CDR3 protein: CASSEVSSKETQYF; J gene: TRBJ2-5; V gene: TRBV10-2
CDR3 protein: CASSLERLAGNEQFF; J gene: TRBJ2-1; V gene: TRBV5-1
CDR3 protein: CASIRGRTGSGYTF; J gene: TRBJ1-2; V gene: TRBV7-9
CDR3 protein: CASSLVLSGKYEQYF; J gene: TRBJ2-7; V gene: TRBV11-3
CDR3 protein: CASSSLSWPSGPGVQETQYF; J gene: TRBJ2-5; V gene: TRBV12-3/TRBV12-4
CDR3 protein: CAIRHPNQPQHF; J gene: TRBJ1-5; V gene: TRBV10-3
CDR3 protein: CSADTGLADTQYF; J gene: TRBJ2-3; V gene: TRBV29-1
CDR3 protein: CSARVAPQGTQYF; J gene: TRBJ2-3; V gene: TRBV20-1
CDR3 protein: CSARGTVPMYGYTF; J gene: TRBJ1-2; V gene: TRBV20-1
CDR3 protein: CASSLLTAERTDTQYF; J gene: TRBJ2-3; V gene: TRBV12-3/TRBV12-4
CDR3 protein: CASSLAAGSGGVYEQYF; J gene: TRBJ2-7; V gene: TRBV5-1
CDR3 protein: CASSPNQGPGYGYTF; J gene: TRBJ1-2; V gene: TRBV7-8
CDR3 protein: CSASSGGDYGYTF; J gene: TRBJ1-2; V gene: TRBV20-1
CDR3 protein: CSVRTVNNEQFF; J gene: TRBJ2-1; V gene: TRBV29-1